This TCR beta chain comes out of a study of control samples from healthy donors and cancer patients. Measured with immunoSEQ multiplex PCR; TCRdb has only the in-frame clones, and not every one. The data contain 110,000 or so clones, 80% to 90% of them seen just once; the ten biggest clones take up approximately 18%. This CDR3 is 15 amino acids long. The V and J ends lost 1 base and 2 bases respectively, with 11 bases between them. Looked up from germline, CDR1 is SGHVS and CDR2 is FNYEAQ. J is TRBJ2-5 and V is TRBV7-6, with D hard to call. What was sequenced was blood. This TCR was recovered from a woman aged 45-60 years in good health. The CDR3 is CASSLEGRYQETQYF. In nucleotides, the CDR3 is TGTGCCAGCAGCTTAGAAGGCAGGTATCAAGAGACCCAGTACTTC.